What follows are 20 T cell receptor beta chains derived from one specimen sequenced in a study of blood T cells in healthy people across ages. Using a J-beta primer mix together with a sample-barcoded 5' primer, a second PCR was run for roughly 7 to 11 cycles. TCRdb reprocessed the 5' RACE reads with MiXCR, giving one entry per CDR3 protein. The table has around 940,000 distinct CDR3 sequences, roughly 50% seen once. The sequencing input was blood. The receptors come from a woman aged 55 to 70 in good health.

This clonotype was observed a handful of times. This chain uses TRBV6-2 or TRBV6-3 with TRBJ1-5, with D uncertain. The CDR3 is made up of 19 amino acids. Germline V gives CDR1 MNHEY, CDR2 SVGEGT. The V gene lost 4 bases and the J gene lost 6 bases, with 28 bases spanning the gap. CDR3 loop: CASSSPPLAGATGGQPQHF. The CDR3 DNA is TGTGCCAGCAGTTCTCCCCCGTTGGCAGGAGCGACCGGAGGTCAGCCCCAGCATTTT.

The CDR3 DNA reads as TGTGCCAGCCTCCAGGGGGTACGCTACAATGAGCAGTTCTTC. Translated, it gives CASLQGVRYNEQFF. The rearrangement links TRBV5-5 to TRBJ2-1; 7 nucleotides align to TRBD1. Germline CDR1 and CDR2: SGHKS and YYEKEE (reference sequence). This CDR3 contains 14 residues. Germline trimming cut 7 bases from V and 3 bases from J; bases unmatched to any gene: 7.

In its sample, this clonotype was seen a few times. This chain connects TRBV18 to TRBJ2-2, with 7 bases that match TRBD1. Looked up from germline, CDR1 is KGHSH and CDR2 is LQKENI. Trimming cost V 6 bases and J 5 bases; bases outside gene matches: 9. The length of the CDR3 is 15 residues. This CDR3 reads CASSRRQGETGELFF. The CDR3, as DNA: TGTGCCAGCTCCCGCCGACAGGGAGAAACCGGGGAGCTGTTTTTT.

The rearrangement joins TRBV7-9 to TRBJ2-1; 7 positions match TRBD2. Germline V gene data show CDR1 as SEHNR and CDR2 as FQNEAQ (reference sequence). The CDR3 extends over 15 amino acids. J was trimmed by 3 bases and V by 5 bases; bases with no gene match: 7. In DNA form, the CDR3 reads TGTGCCAGCAGCCCAAGGGACTACCTCTACAATGAGCAGTTCTTC. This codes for CASSPRDYLYNEQFF.

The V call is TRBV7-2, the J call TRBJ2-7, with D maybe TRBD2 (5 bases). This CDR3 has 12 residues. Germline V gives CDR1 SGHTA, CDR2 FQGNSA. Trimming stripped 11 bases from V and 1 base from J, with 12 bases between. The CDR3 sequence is CAFGGRSYEQYF. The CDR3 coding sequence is TGTGCCTTTGGAGGCCGTTCCTACGAGCAGTACTTC.

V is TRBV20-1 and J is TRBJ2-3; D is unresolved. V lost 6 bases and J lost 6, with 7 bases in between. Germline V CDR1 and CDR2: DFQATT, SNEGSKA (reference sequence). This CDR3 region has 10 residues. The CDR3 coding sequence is TGCAGTGCCATCTCCGATACGCAGTATTTT. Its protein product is CSAISDTQYF.

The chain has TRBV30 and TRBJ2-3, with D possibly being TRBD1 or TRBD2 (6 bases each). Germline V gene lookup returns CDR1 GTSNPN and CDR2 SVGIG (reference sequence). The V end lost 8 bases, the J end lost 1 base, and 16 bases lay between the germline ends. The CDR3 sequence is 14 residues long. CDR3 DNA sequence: TGTGCCGCCACGGGGGCCTCTCGCACAGATACGCAGTATTTT. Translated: CAATGASRTDTQYF. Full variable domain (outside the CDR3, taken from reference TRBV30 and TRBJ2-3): SQTIHQWPATLVQPVGSPLSLECTVEGTSNPNLYWYRQAAGRGLQLLFYSVGIGQISSEVPQNLSASRPQDRQFILSSKKLLLSDSGFYLCAATGASRTDTQYFGPGTRLTVL.

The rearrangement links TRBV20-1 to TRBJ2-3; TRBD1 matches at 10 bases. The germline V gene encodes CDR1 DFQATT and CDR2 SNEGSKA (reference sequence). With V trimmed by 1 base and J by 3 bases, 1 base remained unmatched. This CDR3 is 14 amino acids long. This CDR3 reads CSARAGQGTDTQYF. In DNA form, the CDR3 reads TGCAGTGCTAGAGCGGGACAGGGGACAGATACGCAGTATTTT.

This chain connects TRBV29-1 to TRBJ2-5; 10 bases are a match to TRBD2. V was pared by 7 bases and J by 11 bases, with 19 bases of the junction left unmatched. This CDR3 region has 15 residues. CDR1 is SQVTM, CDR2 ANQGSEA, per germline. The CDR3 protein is CSGVGTASGRGEQYF. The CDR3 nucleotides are TGCAGCGGTGTTGGTACGGCTAGCGGGAGAGGTGAGCAGTACTTC.

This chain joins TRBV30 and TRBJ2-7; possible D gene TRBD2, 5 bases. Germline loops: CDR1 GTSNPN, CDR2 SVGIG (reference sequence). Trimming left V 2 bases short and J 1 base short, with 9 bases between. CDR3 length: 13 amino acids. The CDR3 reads CAWSIGESYEQYF. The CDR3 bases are TGTGCCTGGAGTATCGGGGAGTCCTACGAGCAGTACTTC.

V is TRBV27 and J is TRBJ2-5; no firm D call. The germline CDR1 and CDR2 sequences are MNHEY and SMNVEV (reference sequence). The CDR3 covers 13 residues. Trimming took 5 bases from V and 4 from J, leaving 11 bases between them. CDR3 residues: CASSGFRGETQYF. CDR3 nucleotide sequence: TGTGCCAGCAGTGGGTTTAGAGGAGAGACCCAGTACTTC.

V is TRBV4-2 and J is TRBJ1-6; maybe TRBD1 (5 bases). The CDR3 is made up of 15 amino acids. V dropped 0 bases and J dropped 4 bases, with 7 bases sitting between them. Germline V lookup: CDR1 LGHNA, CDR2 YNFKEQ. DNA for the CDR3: TGTGCCAGCAGCCAAGAAAGACAGTATAATTCACCCCTCCACTTT. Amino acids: CASSQERQYNSPLHF.

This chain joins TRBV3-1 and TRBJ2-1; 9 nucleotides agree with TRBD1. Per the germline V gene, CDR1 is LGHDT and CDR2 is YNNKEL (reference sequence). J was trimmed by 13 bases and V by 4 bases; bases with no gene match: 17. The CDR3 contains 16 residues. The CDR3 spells CASSPISQGAGETQFF. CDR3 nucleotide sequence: TGTGCCAGCAGCCCCATCTCACAGGGGGCAGGGGAGACCCAGTTCTTC.

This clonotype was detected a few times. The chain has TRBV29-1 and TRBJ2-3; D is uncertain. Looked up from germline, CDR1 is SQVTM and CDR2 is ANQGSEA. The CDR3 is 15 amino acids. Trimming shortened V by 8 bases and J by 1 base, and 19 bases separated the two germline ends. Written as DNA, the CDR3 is TGCAGCTTTAGGGCTTTTCAAACGGGCACAGATACGCAGTATTTT. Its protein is CSFRAFQTGTDTQYF.

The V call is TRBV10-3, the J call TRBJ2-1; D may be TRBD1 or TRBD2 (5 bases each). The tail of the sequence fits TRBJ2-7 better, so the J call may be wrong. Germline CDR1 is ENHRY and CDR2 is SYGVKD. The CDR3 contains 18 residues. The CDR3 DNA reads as TGTGCCATCAGTGAGACGATCGGGGCGGCCAGCTCCTACAATGAGCAGTACTTC. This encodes CAISETIGAASSYNEQYF.

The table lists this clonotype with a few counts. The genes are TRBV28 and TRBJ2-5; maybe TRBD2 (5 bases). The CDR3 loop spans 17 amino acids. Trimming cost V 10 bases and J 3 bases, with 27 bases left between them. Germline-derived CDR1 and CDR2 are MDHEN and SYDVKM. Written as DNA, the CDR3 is TGTGCCAAGAACCGAGGGCCTCCCCTGGGTGTGGAAGAGACCCAGTACTTC. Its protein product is CAKNRGPPLGVEETQYF. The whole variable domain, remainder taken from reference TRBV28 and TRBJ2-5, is DVKVTQSSRYLVKRTGEKVFLECVQDMDHENMFWYRQDPGLGLRLIYFSYDVKMKEKGDIPEGYSVSREKKERFSLILESASTNQTSMYLCAKNRGPPLGVEETQYFGPGTRLLVL.

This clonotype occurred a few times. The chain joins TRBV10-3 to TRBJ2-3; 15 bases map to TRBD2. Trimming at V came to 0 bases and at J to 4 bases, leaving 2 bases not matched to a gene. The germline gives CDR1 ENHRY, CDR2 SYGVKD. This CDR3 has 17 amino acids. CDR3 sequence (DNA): TGTGCCATCAGTGAGTCCGGACTAGCGGGAGGGGCAGATACGCAGTATTTT. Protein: CAISESGLAGGADTQYF.

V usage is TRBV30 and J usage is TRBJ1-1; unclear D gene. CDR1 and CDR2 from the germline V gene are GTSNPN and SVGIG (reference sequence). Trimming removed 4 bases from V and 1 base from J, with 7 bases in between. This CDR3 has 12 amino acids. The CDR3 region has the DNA TGTGCCTGGATTTCGAGGAACACTGAAGCTTTCTTT. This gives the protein CAWISRNTEAFF.

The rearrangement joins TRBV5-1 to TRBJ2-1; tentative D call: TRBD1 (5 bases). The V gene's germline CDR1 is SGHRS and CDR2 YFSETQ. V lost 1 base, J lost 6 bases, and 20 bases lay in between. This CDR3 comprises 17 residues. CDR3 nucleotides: TGCGCCAGCAGCTTGTTTGCAGGGTCAGTCTCCGTCAATGAGCAGTTCTTC. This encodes CASSLFAGSVSVNEQFF.

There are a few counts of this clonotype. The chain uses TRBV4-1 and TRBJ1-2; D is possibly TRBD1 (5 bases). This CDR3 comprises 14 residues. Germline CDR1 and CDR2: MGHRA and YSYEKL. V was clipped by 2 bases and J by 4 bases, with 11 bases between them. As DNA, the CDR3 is TGCGCCAGCAGCCAACCCAGACAGCTCTATGGCTACACCTTC. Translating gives CASSQPRQLYGYTF.